This T cell receptor (beta chain) was sequenced in a study of cytomegalovirus exposure and HLA in healthy donors. Study-wide findings and caveats: As confirmed in vitro, three CMV-associated chains were specific for CMV antigens. Cytomegalovirus-associated TCR beta chains were listed, numbering under 200. Later analysis identified a missense DCLRE1C variant that was linked to TCR beta V- and J-gene trimming.

PCR used 60 Vbeta primers and 13 Jbeta primers. TCRdb's copy holds only in-frame clones and misses some; the assay was immunoSEQ multiplex PCR. The sample totals some 83,000 clones. Regarding this clone: The antigen is not known.

This CDR3 is built from 18 residues. The rearrangement links TRBV1 to TRBJ2-1; the table names TRBD2, a call not compared with the DNA. TRBV1 is given as a pseudogene. The specimen was PBMCs. This clonotype originated in a woman in her twenties or thirties in good health and CMV-seronegative. CDR3 loop: CTSSRSSGDLFSYNEQFF. As DNA, the CDR3 is TGCACCAGCAGCCGATCTAGCGGGGATTTATTCTCCTACAATGAGCAGTTCTTC.